Shown below are 18 T cell receptor beta chains from a single sample sequenced in a study of CD8+ T cells in alopecia areata (dated by TCRdb to 2017 to 2018). The sample's time point, from its label and the paper: baseline before oral tofacitinib. Library creation used the immunoSEQ multiplex PCR assay. To provide template for TCR sequencing, every sample had RNA extracted and reverse transcribed into cDNA. Entries here come from immuneACCESS through TCRdb and include only in-frame sequences with V and J called. Some clones fail to appear in such tables; in the studies checked, an unresolved V gene covers under half of the shortfall, and the cause of the remainder is unknown. The sample includes more than 150,000 clones, with about 50% observed a single time. The ten largest clones take up 19% of the sample. This specimen consisted of CD8+ T cells sorted from blood, obtained at week 0. The receptors shown here come from a human donor with alopecia areata.

This chain links TRBV2 with TRBJ1-1; 7 bases are a match to TRBD1. This CDR3 has 12 residues. The V segment lost 7 bases and the J segment 10 bases; nucleotides outside the gene matches: 9. CDR1 and CDR2 from the germline V gene are SNHLY and FYNNEI. The CDR3 here is CASISGAGGAFF. Written as DNA, the CDR3 is TGTGCCAGCATATCCGGGGCAGGGGGAGCTTTCTTT.

Of note for this clone: Within the sample, other DNA sequences also encode this same CDR3. The V gene is TRBV10-3, the J gene TRBJ2-3, with D unresolved. This CDR3 is built from 14 residues. Between the trimmed V and J ends, which lost 0 bases and 2 bases, there was a span of 6 bases. Germline V gives CDR1 ENHRY, CDR2 SYGVKD. Here the CDR3 reads CAISESTATDTQYF. CDR3 DNA sequence: TGTGCCATCAGTGAGTCGACCGCCACAGATACGCAGTATTTT.

There are a few counts of this clone. This same CDR3 is encoded by further DNA sequences in the sample. The J gene is TRBJ2-1, the V gene TRBV29-1; maybe TRBD1 (6 bases). The CDR3 has 12 residues. V gave up 4 bases and J gave up 5 bases, with 9 bases separating them. Germline V gene sequence: CDR1 SQVTM, CDR2 ANQGSEA. For the CDR3, the DNA is TGCAGCGTTGTAGGGACACACAATGAGCAGTTCTTC. Its translation is CSVVGTHNEQFF.

This clone was observed a few times. J is TRBJ2-1 and V is TRBV11-3; TRBD2 matches at 9 bases. The CDR3 has 13 amino acids. Germline CDR1 is SGHNT and CDR2 is YENEEA. V lost 6 bases to trimming and J lost 9 bases; unmatched junction nucleotides: 6. This chain's CDR3 is CASSETSGAEQFF. CDR3 sequence (DNA): TGTGCCAGCAGTGAGACTAGCGGTGCTGAGCAGTTCTTC.

This chain uses TRBV2 with TRBJ2-4; D unclear. V was trimmed by 5 bases and J by 0 bases, leaving 14 bases between them. The germline gives CDR1 SNHLY, CDR2 FYNNEI. The CDR3 loop spans 16 amino acids. Here the CDR3 reads CASSTTDPLAKNIQYF. The DNA of the CDR3 is TGTGCCAGCAGTACGACTGATCCCTTAGCCAAAAACATTCAGTACTTC. Based on the CDR3 plus reference TRBV2 and TRBJ2-4, the full variable domain is EPEVTQTPSHQVTQMGQEVILRCVPISNHLYFYWYRQILGQKVEFLVSFYNNEISEKSEIFDDQFSVERPDGSNFTLKIRSTKLEDSAMYFCASSTTDPLAKNIQYFGAGTRLSVL.

The chain couples TRBV29-1 to TRBJ2-6; D gene uncertain. Between the trimmed V and J ends, which lost 3 bases and 0 bases, there was a span of 0 bases. The CDR3 length is 12 residues. CDR1 is SQVTM and CDR2 is ANQGSEA in the germline V gene. CDR3 sequence reads: CSVDSGANVLTF. The CDR3 nucleotides read TGCAGCGTTGACTCTGGGGCCAACGTCCTGACTTTC.

This clone was seen a single time. This sequence joins TRBV30 and TRBJ1-1, with TRBD1 matching 7 bases. After removal of 3 bases from V and 4 bases from J, the junction contained 5 bases not matched to a gene. Germline CDR1 and CDR2: GTSNPN and SVGIG (reference sequence). This CDR3 is built from 13 residues. The CDR3 reads CAWRTGLGTEAFF. CDR3 DNA: TGTGCCTGGAGGACAGGGTTAGGCACTGAAGCTTTCTTT. The full variable domain, in which reference TRBV30 and TRBJ1-1 provide the parts outside the CDR3, is SQTIHQWPATLVQPVGSPLSLECTVEGTSNPNLYWYRQAAGRGLQLLFYSVGIGQISSEVPQNLSASRPQDRQFILSSKKLLLSDSGFYLCAWRTGLGTEAFFGQGTRLTVV.

The J gene is TRBJ1-1, the V gene TRBV6-5, with 10 bases identical to TRBD1. The CDR3 sequence is 15 residues long. Germline CDR1 is MNHEY and CDR2 is SVGAGI. Trimming took 2 bases from V and 6 from J; bases not matched to a gene: 6. The CDR3 is CASSYTDRGSAEAFF. The CDR3 region has the DNA TGTGCCAGCAGTTACACGGACAGGGGGAGTGCTGAAGCTTTCTTT.

The V call is TRBV27, the J call TRBJ1-5; tentative D call: TRBD1 (6 bases). Germline assignment: CDR1 MNHEY and CDR2 SMNVEV (reference sequence). There are 14 residues in the CDR3. Trimming shortened V by 2 bases and J by 4 bases, and 9 bases separated the two germline ends. CDR3 region: CASSLRGYNQPQHF. In DNA form, the CDR3 reads TGTGCCAGCAGTTTAAGGGGGTATAATCAGCCCCAGCATTTT.

There are a few counts of this clone. The chain links TRBV9 to TRBJ2-3; D not certain. V lost 3 bases and J 3 bases, leaving 5 bases between the germline ends. The CDR3 runs 12 residues. The germline V gene encodes CDR1 SGDLS and CDR2 YYNGEE. CDR3 sequence (DNA): TGTGCCAGCAGCGGGATTACAGATACGCAGTATTTT. Protein: CASSGITDTQYF.

This clone was detected only a few times. The V call is TRBV6-5, the J call TRBJ2-1, with 7 bases matching TRBD1. Germline trimming cut 9 bases from V and 5 bases from J; bases unmatched to any gene: 7. Germline assignment: CDR1 MNHEY and CDR2 SVGAGI. This CDR3 contains 13 residues. CDR3 in DNA: TGTGCCAGTGCAGACAGGGTAGACAATGAGCAGTTCTTC. Protein product: CASADRVDNEQFF.

The V and J genes are TRBV4-3 and TRBJ1-5; D is uncertain. The V and J ends lost 0 bases and 3 bases respectively, with 9 bases between them. Looked up from germline, CDR1 is LGHNA and CDR2 is YSLEER. The CDR3 spans 15 residues. In DNA, the CDR3 is TGCGCCAGCAGCCAAGATAACAGTTACAATCAGCCCCAGCATTTT. It is translated as CASSQDNSYNQPQHF.

The count of this clone is one. This chain links TRBV29-1 with TRBJ1-2; D is uncertain. V lost 0 bases to trimming and J lost 5 bases, with 13 bases between them. Germline V gives CDR1 SQVTM, CDR2 ANQGSEA. There are 14 residues in the CDR3. The CDR3 is CSVEEGRVIYGYTF. In nucleotides, the CDR3 is TGCAGCGTTGAAGAAGGCAGAGTAATATATGGCTACACCTTC.

V usage is TRBV7-6 and J usage is TRBJ2-7, with D perhaps matching TRBD2 (6 bases). This CDR3 has 15 residues. Trimming cost V 1 base and J 0 bases, with 10 bases left between them. Looked up from germline, CDR1 is SGHVS and CDR2 is FNYEAQ. The CDR3 loop reads CASSLVRGSSYEQYF. The CDR3 DNA follows: TGTGCCAGCAGCTTAGTGCGGGGAAGCTCCTACGAGCAGTACTTC.

This clone has just a few counts. The rearrangement uses TRBV30 and TRBJ2-6; 11 nucleotides agree with TRBD1. V lost 2 bases and J lost 18; bases outside the gene matches: 9. The CDR3 has 13 residues. CDR1 is GTSNPN and CDR2 is SVGIG in the germline V gene (reference sequence). The chain's CDR3 is CAWSSGQGARWTF. CDR3 bases: TGTGCCTGGAGTTCAGGACAGGGGGCGCGGTGGACTTTC. The full variable domain, with the rest looked up from reference TRBV30 and TRBJ2-6, is SQTIHQWPATLVQPVGSPLSLECTVEGTSNPNLYWYRQAAGRGLQLLFYSVGIGQISSEVPQNLSASRPQDRQFILSSKKLLLSDSGFYLCAWSSGQGARWTFGAGSRLTVL.

CDR3 residues: CASSPGQGKETQYF. CDR3 nucleotide sequence: TGTGCCAGCAGCCCTGGACAGGGCAAAGAGACCCAGTACTTC. The genes are TRBV7-6 and TRBJ2-5; 8 nucleotides match TRBD1. CDR1 and CDR2 from the germline V gene are SGHVS and FNYEAQ. This CDR3 has 14 amino acids. With 5 bases clipped from V and 3 bases from J, the junction kept 5 bases outside the gene matches.

This clone was found once. The rearrangement uses TRBV2 and TRBJ1-5; D ambiguous. Germline V lookup: CDR1 SNHLY, CDR2 FYNNEI. The CDR3 sequence is 14 residues long. The V end lost 2 bases, the J end lost 4 bases, and 9 bases lay between the germline ends. The CDR3 sequence is CASSEIGRNQPQHF. CDR3 sequence (DNA): TGTGCCAGCAGTGAAATCGGGAGGAATCAGCCCCAGCATTTT.

The V gene is TRBV5-1, the J gene TRBJ2-2; D is unresolved. V dropped 2 bases and J dropped 2 bases, with 1 base sitting between them. The CDR3 is 12 amino acids. Germline lookup yields CDR1 SGHRS and CDR2 YFSETQ. The CDR3 DNA follows: TGCGCCAGCAGCTTCAACACCGGGGAGCTGTTTTTT. Translation: CASSFNTGELFF.